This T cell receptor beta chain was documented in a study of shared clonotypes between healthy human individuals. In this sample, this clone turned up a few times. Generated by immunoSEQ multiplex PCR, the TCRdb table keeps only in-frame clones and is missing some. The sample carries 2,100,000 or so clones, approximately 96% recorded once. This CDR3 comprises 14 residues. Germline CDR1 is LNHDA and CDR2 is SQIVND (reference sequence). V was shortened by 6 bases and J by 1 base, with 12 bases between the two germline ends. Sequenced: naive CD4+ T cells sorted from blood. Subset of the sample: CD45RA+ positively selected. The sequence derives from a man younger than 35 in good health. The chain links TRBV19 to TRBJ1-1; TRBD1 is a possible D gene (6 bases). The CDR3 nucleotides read TGTGCCAGTAGAGGGGACATTCGGAACACTGAAGCTTTCTTT. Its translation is CASRGDIRNTEAFF.